These 17 T cell receptor beta chains were sequenced from one sample in a study of control samples from healthy donors and cancer patients. Sequenced by immunoSEQ multiplex PCR; TCRdb stores in-frame clones only, minus some. The sample records tens of thousands of clones, roughly nine tenths being singletons. What was sequenced was PBMCs. The receptors shown here come from a man in his sixties with colorectal cancer.

The chain is built from TRBV28 and TRBJ2-7; the D is unclear. This CDR3 comprises 13 residues. The germline gives CDR1 MDHEN, CDR2 SYDVKM. The V gene lost 7 bases and the J gene lost 0 bases, with 10 bases spanning the gap. The chain's CDR3 is CASTNSPSYEQYF. The DNA of the CDR3 is TGTGCCAGCACAAACAGTCCCTCCTACGAGCAGTACTTC.

The V gene is TRBV7-2, the J gene TRBJ2-7; weak D call: TRBD2 (6 bases). Trimming left V 5 bases short and J 11 bases short, with 22 bases between. This CDR3 region has 14 residues. The germline V gene has CDR1 SGHTA and CDR2 FQGNSA. For the CDR3, the DNA is TGTGCCAGCAGCATAACCGGGACTGGCGGGAAGGAGTACTTC. The encoded protein is CASSITGTGGKEYF. Supplemented by reference TRBV7-2 and TRBJ2-7, the full variable domain reads GAGVSQSPSNKVTEKGKDVELRCDPISGHTALYWYRQSLGQGLEFLIYFQGNSAPDKSGLPSDRFSAERTGGSVSTLTIQRTQQEDSAVYLCASSITGTGGKEYFGPGTRLTVT.

This clone was counted once. The rearrangement links TRBV11-3 to TRBJ2-5; D gene ambiguous. CDR3 length: 14 amino acids. CDR1 SGHNT and CDR2 YENEEA come from the germline V gene. V gave up 0 bases and J gave up 1 base, with 6 bases separating them. For the CDR3, the DNA is TGTGCCAGCAGCTTAGAACATTTCCAAGAGACCCAGTACTTC. Protein: CASSLEHFQETQYF.

The chain has TRBV6-5 and TRBJ1-3, with no clear D. Germline V CDR1 and CDR2: MNHEY, SVGAGI. There are 14 residues in the CDR3. Between the trimmed V and J ends, which lost 10 bases and 0 bases, there was a span of 13 bases. This CDR3 reads CATASVPSGNTIYF. The DNA for the CDR3 is TGTGCCACCGCGTCAGTCCCCTCTGGAAACACCATATATTTT.

Only one count was recorded for this clone. This chain joins TRBV23-1 and TRBJ1-2, with a weak D call TRBD1 (5 bases). TRBV23-1 is an ORF; its function is uncertain. Trimming took 0 bases from V and 2 from J, leaving 10 bases between them. This CDR3 comprises 15 residues. Written as DNA, the CDR3 is TGCGCCAGCAGTCAATCGGGGGGGGAAAACTATGGCTACACCTTC. This codes for CASSQSGGENYGYTF.

The chain uses TRBV20-1 and TRBJ2-1; no definite D call. The CDR3 spans 12 residues. Germline CDR1 reads DFQATT; CDR2 reads SNEGSKA (reference sequence). Trimming left V 3 bases short and J 9 bases short, with 12 bases between. The CDR3 DNA reads TGCAGTGCTAGTTCGGACCCCCTTGAGCAGTTCTTC. This encodes CSASSDPLEQFF.

This clone appeared a few times. The chain has TRBV6-5 and TRBJ1-1, with a tentative D call TRBD1 (5 bases). Germline values: CDR1 MNHEY, CDR2 SVGAGI. The CDR3 has 11 residues. Trimming cost V 8 bases and J 5 bases, with 9 bases left between them. CDR3 loop: CASLRVTEAFF. The CDR3 coding sequence is TGTGCCAGCCTCAGGGTTACTGAAGCTTTCTTT.

The chain recombines TRBV7-6 with TRBJ2-4; D gene unclear. Per the germline V gene, CDR1 is SGHVS and CDR2 is FNYEAQ. The CDR3 contains 16 residues. V lost 5 bases and J 0 bases, leaving 14 bases between the germline ends. Written as DNA, the CDR3 is TGTGCCAGCAGCCCCGGCCGGAATTTAGCCAAAAACATTCAGTACTTC. As protein: CASSPGRNLAKNIQYF.

This clone was seen just once. The rearrangement links TRBV25-1 to TRBJ1-1, with a possible D match to TRBD1 (5 bases). Germline V gene data show CDR1 as MGHDK and CDR2 as SYGVNS. V lost 6 bases to trimming and J lost 4 bases, with 18 bases between them. The CDR3 loop spans 15 amino acids. CDR3 nucleotides: TGTGCCAGCAGGGGGGACGAGGGGTTGGCCACTGAAGCTTTCTTT. This translates into CASRGDEGLATEAFF.

This clone showed up just once. The chain recombines TRBV2 with TRBJ2-3, with 10 bases identical to TRBD2. V was pared by 7 bases and J by 2 bases, with 9 bases of the junction left unmatched. The CDR3 covers 16 residues. CDR1 and CDR2 (germline): SNHLY, FYNNEI. CDR3 sequence (DNA): TGTGCCAGCATTTTATCTAGCGGGGGTCACACAGATACGCAGTATTTT. Amino acids: CASILSSGGHTDTQYF.

This sequence joins TRBV5-1 and TRBJ2-4; D is ambiguous. Per germline, CDR1 SGHRS and CDR2 YFSETQ. CDR3 size: 17 residues. V was cut by 1 base and J by 3 bases, with 17 bases left in between. The CDR3: CASSLRPPGSVKNIQYF. CDR3 coding DNA: TGCGCCAGCAGCTTGAGGCCGCCCGGATCGGTCAAAAACATTCAGTACTTC.

The rearrangement joins TRBV7-9 to TRBJ2-3; TRBD2 matches 8 bases. Germline assignment: CDR1 SEHNR and CDR2 FQNEAQ (reference sequence). Trimming at V came to 3 bases and at J to 4 bases, leaving 0 bases not matched to a gene. This CDR3 comprises 13 residues. This chain's CDR3 is CASSFSGADTQYF. CDR3 nucleotide sequence: TGTGCCAGCAGCTTTAGCGGGGCAGATACGCAGTATTTT.

J is TRBJ2-5 and V is TRBV6-2 or TRBV6-3, with TRBD2 identical over 13 bases. There are 15 residues in the CDR3. Trimming at V came to 4 bases and at J to 6 bases, leaving 5 bases not matched to a gene. Germline lookup yields CDR1 MNHEY and CDR2 SVGEGT. CDR3 coding DNA: TGTGCCAGCAGTTGGACTAGCGGGGGACGACAGACCCAGTACTTC. Translating it yields CASSWTSGGRQTQYF.

This clone was picked up a small number of times. The genes are TRBV5-6 and TRBJ2-3, with D hard to call. Germline CDR1 is SGHDT and CDR2 is YYEEEE. The CDR3 consists of 13 residues. V was cut by 1 base and J by 0 bases, with 3 bases left in between. The CDR3 nucleotides read TGTGCCAGCAGCTTGACTAGCACAGATACGCAGTATTTT. It specifies CASSLTSTDTQYF.

The chain joins TRBV6-2 or TRBV6-3 to TRBJ1-5, with D uncertain. Germline V gene sequence: CDR1 MNHEY, CDR2 SVGEGT. V was clipped by 0 bases and J by 8 bases, with 11 bases between them. The CDR3 covers 14 residues. The CDR3 DNA reads TGTGCCAGCAGTTACTCCGGGCCCACGGAGCCCCAGCATTTT. Translation gives CASSYSGPTEPQHF.

The rearrangement uses TRBV19 and TRBJ1-5; D might be TRBD1 (5 bases). The germline V gene has CDR1 LNHDA and CDR2 SQIVND (reference sequence). V lost 6 bases to trimming and J lost 3 bases, with 12 bases between them. This CDR3 comprises 14 residues. CDR3 coding DNA: TGTGCCAGTAGGTCGGGGGATAACAATCAGCCCCAGCATTTT. Translating it yields CASRSGDNNQPQHF.

The V gene is TRBV7-9, the J gene TRBJ1-3, with D perhaps TRBD1 (6 bases). V was trimmed by 1 base and J by 4 bases, leaving 14 bases between them. The CDR3 loop spans 16 amino acids. Per germline, CDR1 SEHNR and CDR2 FQNEAQ (reference sequence). The CDR3 here is CASSLDGGTYGNTIYF. The CDR3 DNA follows: TGTGCCAGCAGCTTAGACGGCGGGACATACGGAAACACCATATATTTT.